Presented here are 2 T cell receptor beta chains from one specimen sequenced in a study of CD8+ T cells in alopecia areata. Reverse transcribed after extraction, RNA yielded cDNA as the sequencing template. Clones were sequenced by immunoSEQ multiplex PCR, and TCRdb holds only the in-frame ones, with some missing. The table has around 65,000 clones, approximately 46% seen once. The sequencing here drew on CD8+ T cells sorted from blood, taken at week 0. These receptors all stem from a human donor with alopecia areata.

The chain has TRBV29-1 and TRBJ2-7; no clear D gene. Looked up from germline, CDR1 is SQVTM and CDR2 is ANQGSEA. Deletions cut 4 bases from V and 4 bases from J, with 17 bases between. The CDR3 length is 14 residues. The CDR3 DNA follows: TGCAGCGTTGTTACAAGATCAATTTCATACGAGCAGTACTTC. This sequence encodes CSVVTRSISYEQYF.

The chain has TRBV6-1 and TRBJ1-2, with no clear D. V lost 11 bases and J lost 4, with 20 bases in between. This CDR3 region has 14 residues. Germline V CDR1 and CDR2: MNHNS, SASEGT. CDR3 sequence reads: CASQGAGFIYGYTF. CDR3 coding DNA: TGTGCCTCCCAAGGCGCAGGATTCATCTATGGCTACACCTTC.